These 2 T cell receptor beta chains share one sample of origin, sequenced in a study of OX40 agonist ivuxolimab in advanced cancers. TCRdb's table, derived via immunoSEQ multiplex PCR, lists solely in-frame clones and lacks some. The table shows tens of thousands of clones, with roughly 80% occurring only once. The sequences come from CD4+ or CD8+ T cells sorted from blood, collected in a trial of the OX40 agonist ivuxolimab. The source is an adult with an advanced solid tumor such as melanoma, head and neck, liver or kidney cancer.

This chain connects TRBV9 to TRBJ1-1; D gene unclear. CDR1 and CDR2 (germline): SGDLS, YYNGEE. The V and J ends lost 0 bases and 2 bases respectively, with 5 bases between them. This CDR3 is 13 amino acids long. The CDR3 protein is CASSVVLNTEAFF. In DNA, the CDR3 is TGTGCCAGCAGCGTAGTGTTAAACACTGAAGCTTTCTTT.

The chain uses TRBV2 and TRBJ1-5, with a possible D match to TRBD1 (5 bases). Germline CDR1 is SNHLY and CDR2 is FYNNEI. V lost 2 bases and J lost 5, with 19 bases in between. This CDR3 contains 17 residues. The CDR3 bases are TGTGCCAGCAGTGAACGAAAATGGGGGAAGTTCCATCAGCCCCAGCATTTT. Its protein product is CASSERKWGKFHQPQHF.